Sequencing of this TCR beta chain was carried out in a study of cytomegalovirus exposure and HLA in healthy donors. This CDR3 has 13 residues. Per the germline V gene, CDR1 is SGHTA and CDR2 is FQGNSA. The V and J ends lost 2 bases and 11 bases, in that order; junction bases with no gene match: 5. The repertoire was sequenced with immunoSEQ multiplex PCR; TCRdb's copy has only in-frame clones and lacks some. The sample has roughly 120,000 clones, around 89% seen once. The clonotype comes from a man aged 18 to 35 in good health and CMV-seronegative. The chain joins TRBV7-2 to TRBJ1-4; 7 bases map to TRBD1. The sample was PBMCs. The CDR3 bases are TGTGCCAGCAGCTTAACAGGGGTTCGGAAACTGTTTTTT. This codes for CASSLTGVRKLFF.